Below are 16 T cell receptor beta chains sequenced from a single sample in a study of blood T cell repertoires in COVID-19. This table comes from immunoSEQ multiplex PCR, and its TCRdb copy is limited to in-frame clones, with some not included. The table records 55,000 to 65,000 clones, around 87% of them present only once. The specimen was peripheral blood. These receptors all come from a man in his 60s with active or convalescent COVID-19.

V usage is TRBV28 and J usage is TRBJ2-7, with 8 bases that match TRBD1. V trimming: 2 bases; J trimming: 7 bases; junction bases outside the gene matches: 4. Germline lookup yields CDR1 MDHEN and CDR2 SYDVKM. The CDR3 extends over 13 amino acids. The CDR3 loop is CASSLGDRSEQYF. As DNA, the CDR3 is TGTGCCAGCAGTTTAGGGGACAGGTCGGAGCAGTACTTC.

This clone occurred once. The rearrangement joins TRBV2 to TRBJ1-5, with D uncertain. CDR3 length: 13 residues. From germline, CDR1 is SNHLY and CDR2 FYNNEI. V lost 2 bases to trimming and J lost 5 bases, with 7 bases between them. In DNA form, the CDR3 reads TGTGCCAGCAGTGAAAACGGGGATCAGCCCCAGCATTTT. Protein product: CASSENGDQPQHF.

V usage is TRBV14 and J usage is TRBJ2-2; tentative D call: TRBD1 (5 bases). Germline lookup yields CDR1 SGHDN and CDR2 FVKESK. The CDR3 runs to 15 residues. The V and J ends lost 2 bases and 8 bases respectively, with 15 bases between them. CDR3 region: CASSQRRQFGGELFF. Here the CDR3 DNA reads TGTGCCAGCAGCCAACGAAGACAGTTTGGTGGGGAGCTGTTTTTT.

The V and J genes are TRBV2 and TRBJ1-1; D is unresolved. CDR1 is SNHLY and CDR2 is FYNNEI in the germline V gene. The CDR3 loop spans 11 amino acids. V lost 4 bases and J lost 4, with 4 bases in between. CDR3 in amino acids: CASSARTEAFF. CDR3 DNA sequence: TGTGCCAGCAGTGCCCGCACTGAAGCTTTCTTT.

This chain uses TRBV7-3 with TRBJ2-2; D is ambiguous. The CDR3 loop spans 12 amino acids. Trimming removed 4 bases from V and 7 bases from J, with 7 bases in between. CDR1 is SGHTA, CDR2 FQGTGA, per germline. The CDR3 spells CASSSQVGELFF. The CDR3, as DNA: TGTGCCAGCAGCTCCCAGGTCGGGGAGCTGTTTTTT.

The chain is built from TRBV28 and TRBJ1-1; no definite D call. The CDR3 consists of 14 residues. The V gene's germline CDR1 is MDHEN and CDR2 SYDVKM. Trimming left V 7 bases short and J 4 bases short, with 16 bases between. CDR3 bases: TGTGCCAGCACCTCCCCCGAGGGTCGCACTGAAGCTTTCTTT. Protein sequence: CASTSPEGRTEAFF.

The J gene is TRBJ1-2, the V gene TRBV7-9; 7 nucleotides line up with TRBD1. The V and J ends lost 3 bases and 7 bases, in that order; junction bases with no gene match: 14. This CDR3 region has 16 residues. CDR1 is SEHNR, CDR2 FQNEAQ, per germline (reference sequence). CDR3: CASSLAGTVVWRGYTF. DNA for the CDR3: TGTGCCAGCAGCTTGGCCGGGACAGTAGTATGGCGTGGCTACACCTTC.

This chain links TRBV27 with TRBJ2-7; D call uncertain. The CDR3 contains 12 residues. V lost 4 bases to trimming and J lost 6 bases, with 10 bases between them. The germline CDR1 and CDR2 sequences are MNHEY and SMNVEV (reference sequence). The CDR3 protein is CASSSSFGEQYF. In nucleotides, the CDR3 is TGTGCCAGCAGTTCATCCTTCGGCGAGCAGTACTTC.

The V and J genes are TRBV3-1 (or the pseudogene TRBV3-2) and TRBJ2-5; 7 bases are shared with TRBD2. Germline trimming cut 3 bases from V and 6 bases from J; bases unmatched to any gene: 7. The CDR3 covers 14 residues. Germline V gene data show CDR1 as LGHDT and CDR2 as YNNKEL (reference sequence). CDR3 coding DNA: TGTGCCAGCAGCCAGGGGCGCGGGAGAAAGACCCAGTACTTC. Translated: CASSQGRGRKTQYF.

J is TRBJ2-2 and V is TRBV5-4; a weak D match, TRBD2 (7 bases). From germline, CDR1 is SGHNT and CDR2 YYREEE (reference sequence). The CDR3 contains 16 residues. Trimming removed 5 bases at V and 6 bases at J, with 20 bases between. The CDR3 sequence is CASSDMGGAPSGELFF. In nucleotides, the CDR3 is TGTGCCAGCAGTGACATGGGGGGGGCCCCTTCCGGGGAGCTGTTTTTT. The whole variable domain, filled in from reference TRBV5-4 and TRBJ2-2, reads ETGVTQSPTHLIKTRGQQVTLRCSSQSGHNTVSWYQQALGQGPQFIFQYYREEENGRGNFPPRFSGLQFPNYSSELNVNALELDDSALYLCASSDMGGAPSGELFFGEGSRLTVL.

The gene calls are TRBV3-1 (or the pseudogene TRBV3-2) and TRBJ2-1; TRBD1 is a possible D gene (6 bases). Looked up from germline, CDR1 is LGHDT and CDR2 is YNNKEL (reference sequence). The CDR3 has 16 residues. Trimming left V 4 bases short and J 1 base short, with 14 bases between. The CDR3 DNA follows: TGTGCCAGCAGCCGCGCCGGGACAAATTCCTACAATGAGCAGTTCTTC. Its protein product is CASSRAGTNSYNEQFF.

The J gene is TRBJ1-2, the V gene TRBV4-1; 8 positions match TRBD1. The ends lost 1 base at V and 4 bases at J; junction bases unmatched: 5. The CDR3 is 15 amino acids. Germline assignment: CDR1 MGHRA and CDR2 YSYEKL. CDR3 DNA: TGCGCCAGCAGCCAAGTAGGACAGGGAGGCTATGGCTACACCTTC. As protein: CASSQVGQGGYGYTF.

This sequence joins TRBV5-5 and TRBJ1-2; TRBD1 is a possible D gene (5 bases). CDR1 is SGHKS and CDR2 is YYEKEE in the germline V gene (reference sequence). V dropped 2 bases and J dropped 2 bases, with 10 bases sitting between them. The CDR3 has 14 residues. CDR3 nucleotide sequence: TGTGCCAGCAGCTTAGACAGTTTAAACTATGGCTACACCTTC. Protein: CASSLDSLNYGYTF. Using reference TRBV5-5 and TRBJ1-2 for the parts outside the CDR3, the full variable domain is DAGVTQSPTHLIKTRGQQVTLRCSPISGHKSVSWYQQVLGQGPQFIFQYYEKEERGRGNFPDRFSARQFPNYSSELNVNALLLGDSALYLCASSLDSLNYGYTFGSGTRLTVV.

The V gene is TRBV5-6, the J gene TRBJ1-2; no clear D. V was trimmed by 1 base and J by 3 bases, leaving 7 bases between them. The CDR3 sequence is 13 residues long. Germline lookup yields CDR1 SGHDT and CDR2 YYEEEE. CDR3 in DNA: TGTGCCAGCAGCTTGATGGGCTACTATGGCTACACCTTC. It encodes CASSLMGYYGYTF.

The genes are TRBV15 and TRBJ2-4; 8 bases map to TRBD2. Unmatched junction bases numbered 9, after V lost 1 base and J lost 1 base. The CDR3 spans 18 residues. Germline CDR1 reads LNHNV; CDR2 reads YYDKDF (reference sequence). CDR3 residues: CATSRVQREFRAKNIQYF. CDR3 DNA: TGTGCCACCAGCAGAGTCCAGCGGGAGTTTCGGGCCAAAAACATTCAGTACTTC.

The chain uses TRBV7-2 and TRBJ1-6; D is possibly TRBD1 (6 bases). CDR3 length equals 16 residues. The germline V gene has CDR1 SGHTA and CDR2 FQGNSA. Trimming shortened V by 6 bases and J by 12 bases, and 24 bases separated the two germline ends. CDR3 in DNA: TGTGCCAGCAGTGAGGGGGGGGCGAGCCTGGGTAAACCCCTCCACTTT. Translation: CASSEGGASLGKPLHF.